This TCR beta chain was observed in a study of shared clonotypes between healthy human individuals. Study at large: Aged between 18 and 49, the donors were a couple of women and three men.

CD8 cells classed as naive were CD45RO-negative and positively selected for CCR7, excluding terminally differentiated effector memory CD45RA+ cells. Adult donors, all healthy and HIV-negative, had no recent acute infections or vaccinations. Libraries were prepared by immunoSEQ multiplex PCR; TCRdb keeps only in-frame clonotypes and omits some of them. The profile shows some 2 million clones, 85% to 95% of them singletons. V shed 1 base and J shed 4 bases, with 8 bases lying between them. This CDR3 spans 13 amino acids. Looked up from germline, CDR1 is SGHVS and CDR2 is FQNEAQ. Study-level points and caveats: There were few donors, and this limited the genetic and exposure-history diversity represented. Unshared clonotypes carried lower generation probabilities than those common to all four donors.

To note about this clone: Its antigen is undetermined. This sample also contains other DNA sequences that code for the same CDR3.

The TCR originated in a young man in good health. The chain uses TRBV7-8 and TRBJ2-7, with D tentatively TRBD1 or TRBD2 (5 bases each). Sequences were obtained from naive CD8+ T cells sorted from blood. For the CDR3, the DNA is TGTGCCAGCAGCTTAGACAGGACTTACGAGCAGTACTTC. Protein sequence: CASSLDRTYEQYF.